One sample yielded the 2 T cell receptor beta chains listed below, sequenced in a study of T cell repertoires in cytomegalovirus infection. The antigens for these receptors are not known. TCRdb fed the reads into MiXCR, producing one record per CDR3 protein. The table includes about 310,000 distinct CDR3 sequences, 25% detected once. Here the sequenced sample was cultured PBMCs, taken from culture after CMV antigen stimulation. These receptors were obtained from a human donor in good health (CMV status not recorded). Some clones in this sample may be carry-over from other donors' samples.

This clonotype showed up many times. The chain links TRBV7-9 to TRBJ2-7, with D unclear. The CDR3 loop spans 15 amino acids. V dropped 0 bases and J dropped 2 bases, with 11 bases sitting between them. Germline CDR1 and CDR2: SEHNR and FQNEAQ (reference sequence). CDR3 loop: CASSLAAAETYEQYF. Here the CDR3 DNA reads TGTGCCAGCAGCTTAGCGGCGGCGGAGACCTACGAGCAGTACTTC.

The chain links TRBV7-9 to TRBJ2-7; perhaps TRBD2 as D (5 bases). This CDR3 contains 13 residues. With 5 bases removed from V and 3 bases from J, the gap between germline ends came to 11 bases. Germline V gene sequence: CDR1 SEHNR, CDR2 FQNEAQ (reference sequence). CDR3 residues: CASSRPDYYEQYV. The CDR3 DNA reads TGTGCCAGCAGCCGTCCCGACTACTACGAGCAGTACGTC.